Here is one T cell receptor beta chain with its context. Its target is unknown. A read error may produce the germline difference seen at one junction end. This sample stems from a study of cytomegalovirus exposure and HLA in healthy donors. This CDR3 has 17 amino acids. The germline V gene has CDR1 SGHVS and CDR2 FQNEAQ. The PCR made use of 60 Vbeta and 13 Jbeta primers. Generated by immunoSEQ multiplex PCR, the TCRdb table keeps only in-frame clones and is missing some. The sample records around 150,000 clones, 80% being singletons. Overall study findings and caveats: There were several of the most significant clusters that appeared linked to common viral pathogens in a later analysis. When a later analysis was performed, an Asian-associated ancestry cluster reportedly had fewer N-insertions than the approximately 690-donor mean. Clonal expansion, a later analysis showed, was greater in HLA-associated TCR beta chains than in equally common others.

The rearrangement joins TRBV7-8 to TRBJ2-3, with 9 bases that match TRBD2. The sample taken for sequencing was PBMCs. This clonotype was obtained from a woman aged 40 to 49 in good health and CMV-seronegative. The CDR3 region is CASSFTRLAESTDAQYF. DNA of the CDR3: TGTGCCAGCAGCTTCACCCGACTAGCGGAATCCACAGATGCGCAGTATTTT.